This TCR beta chain is from a study of T cells in Graves' hyperthyroidism and ophthalmopathy. Study observations and caveats: Ophthalmopathy, as predicted by the model, came a median roughly 6.3 months after the prediction.

Many counts were recorded for this clonotype. What it binds is unknown. TCR beta CDR3 regions were amplified from RNA. The HTBI set primed first-round TCR CDR3 RT-PCR. TCRdb independently ran MiXCR on the multiplex PCR reads; one entry per CDR3 protein. The repertoire holds a few hundred thousand distinct CDR3 sequences, with 15% to 19% as singletons. Initially, at the first diagnosis of hyperthyroidism and before any ophthalmopathy symptoms, blood was sampled. V lost 5 bases and J lost 6, with 14 bases in between. The CDR3 runs 15 residues. Germline V gene sequence: CDR1 MDHEN, CDR2 SYDVKM. This TCR was sampled from a young woman with Graves' hyperthyroidism that later progressed to Graves' ophthalmopathy. Sequencing was carried out using blood. The V call is TRBV28, the J call TRBJ1-6; D not resolved. The CDR3 nucleotides read TGTGCCAGCAGTCGACTCTCCCGGGGTAATTCACCCCTCCACTTT. This sequence encodes CASSRLSRGNSPLHF. The whole variable domain, remainder taken from reference TRBV28 and TRBJ1-6, is DVKVTQSSRYLVKRTGEKVFLECVQDMDHENMFWYRQDPGLGLRLIYFSYDVKMKEKGDIPEGYSVSREKKERFSLILESASTNQTSMYLCASSRLSRGNSPLHFGNGTRLTVT.